This T cell receptor (beta chain) originates from a study of cytomegalovirus exposure and HLA in healthy donors. TCRdb's copy holds only in-frame clones and misses some; the assay was immunoSEQ multiplex PCR. The sample lists under 100,000 clones, roughly 83% seen once, with roughly 12% in the top ten. CDR1 and CDR2 from the germline V gene are SGDLS and YYNGEE. This CDR3 has 14 residues. Trimming pared 0 bases from V and 2 bases from J, leaving 9 bases between. The sequenced sample was PBMCs. The TCR originated in a young woman in good health and CMV-seropositive. This chain connects TRBV9 to TRBJ2-7, with D possibly matching TRBD1 (5 bases). In DNA form, the CDR3 reads TGTGCCAGCAGCGTAGTTGACAGAACCTACGAGCAGTACTTC. Protein: CASSVVDRTYEQYF.